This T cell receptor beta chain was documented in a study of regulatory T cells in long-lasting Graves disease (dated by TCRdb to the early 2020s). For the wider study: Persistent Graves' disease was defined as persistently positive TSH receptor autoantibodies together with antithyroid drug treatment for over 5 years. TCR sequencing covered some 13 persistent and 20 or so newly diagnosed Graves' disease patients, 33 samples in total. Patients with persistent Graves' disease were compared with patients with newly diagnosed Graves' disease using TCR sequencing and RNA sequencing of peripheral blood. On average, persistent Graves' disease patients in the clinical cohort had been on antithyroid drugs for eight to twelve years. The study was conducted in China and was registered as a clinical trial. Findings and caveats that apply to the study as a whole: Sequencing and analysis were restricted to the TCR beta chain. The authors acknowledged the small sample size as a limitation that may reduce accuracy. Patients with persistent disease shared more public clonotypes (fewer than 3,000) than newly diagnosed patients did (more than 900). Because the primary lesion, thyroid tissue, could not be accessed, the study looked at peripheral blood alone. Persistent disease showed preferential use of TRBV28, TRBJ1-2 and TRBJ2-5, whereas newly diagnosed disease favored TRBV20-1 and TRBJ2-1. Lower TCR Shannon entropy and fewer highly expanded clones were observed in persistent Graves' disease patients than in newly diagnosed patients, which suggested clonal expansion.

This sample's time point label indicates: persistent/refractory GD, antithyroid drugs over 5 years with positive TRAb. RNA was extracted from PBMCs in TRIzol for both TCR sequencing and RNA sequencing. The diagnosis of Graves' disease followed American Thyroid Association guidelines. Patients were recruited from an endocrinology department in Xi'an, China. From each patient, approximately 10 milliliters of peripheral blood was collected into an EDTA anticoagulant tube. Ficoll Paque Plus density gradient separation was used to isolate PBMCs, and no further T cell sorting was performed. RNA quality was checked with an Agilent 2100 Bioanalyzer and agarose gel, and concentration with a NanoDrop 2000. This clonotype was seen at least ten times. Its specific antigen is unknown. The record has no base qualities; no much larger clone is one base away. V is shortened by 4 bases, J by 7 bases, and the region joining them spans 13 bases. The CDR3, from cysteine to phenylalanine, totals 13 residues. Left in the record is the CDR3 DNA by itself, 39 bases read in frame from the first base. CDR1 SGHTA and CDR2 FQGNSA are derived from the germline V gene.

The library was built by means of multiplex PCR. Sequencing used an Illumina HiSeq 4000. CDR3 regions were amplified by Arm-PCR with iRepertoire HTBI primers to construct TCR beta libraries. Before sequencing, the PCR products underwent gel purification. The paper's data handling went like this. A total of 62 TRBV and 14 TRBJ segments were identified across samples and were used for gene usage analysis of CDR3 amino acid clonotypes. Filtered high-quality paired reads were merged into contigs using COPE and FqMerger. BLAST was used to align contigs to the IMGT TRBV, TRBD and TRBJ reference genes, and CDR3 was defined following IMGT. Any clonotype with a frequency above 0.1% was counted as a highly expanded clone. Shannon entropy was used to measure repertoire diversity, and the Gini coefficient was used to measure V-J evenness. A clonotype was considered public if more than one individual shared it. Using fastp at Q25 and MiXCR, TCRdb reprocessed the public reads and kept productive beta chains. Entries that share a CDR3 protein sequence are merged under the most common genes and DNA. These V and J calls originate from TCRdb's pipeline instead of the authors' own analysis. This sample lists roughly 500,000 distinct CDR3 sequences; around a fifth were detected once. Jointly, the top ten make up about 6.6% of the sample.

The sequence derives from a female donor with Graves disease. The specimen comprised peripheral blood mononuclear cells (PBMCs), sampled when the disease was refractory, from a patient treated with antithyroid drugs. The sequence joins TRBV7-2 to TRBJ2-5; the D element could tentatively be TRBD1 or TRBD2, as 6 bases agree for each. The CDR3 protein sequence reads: CASSSFGGRTQYF. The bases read TGTGCCAGCAGCTCCTTCGGGGGCCGGACCCAGTACTTC.